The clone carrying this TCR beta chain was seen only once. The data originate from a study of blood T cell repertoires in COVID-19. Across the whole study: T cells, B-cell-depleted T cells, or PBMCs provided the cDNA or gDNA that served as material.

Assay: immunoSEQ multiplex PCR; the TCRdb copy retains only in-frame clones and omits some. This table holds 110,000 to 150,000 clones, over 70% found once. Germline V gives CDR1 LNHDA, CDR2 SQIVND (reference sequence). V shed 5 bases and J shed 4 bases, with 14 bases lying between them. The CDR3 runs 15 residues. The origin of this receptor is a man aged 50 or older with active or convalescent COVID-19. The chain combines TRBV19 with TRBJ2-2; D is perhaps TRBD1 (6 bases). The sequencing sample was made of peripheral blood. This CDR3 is CASSFGGRGTGELFF. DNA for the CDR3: TGTGCCAGTAGTTTTGGGGGCCGTGGCACCGGGGAGCTGTTTTTT.